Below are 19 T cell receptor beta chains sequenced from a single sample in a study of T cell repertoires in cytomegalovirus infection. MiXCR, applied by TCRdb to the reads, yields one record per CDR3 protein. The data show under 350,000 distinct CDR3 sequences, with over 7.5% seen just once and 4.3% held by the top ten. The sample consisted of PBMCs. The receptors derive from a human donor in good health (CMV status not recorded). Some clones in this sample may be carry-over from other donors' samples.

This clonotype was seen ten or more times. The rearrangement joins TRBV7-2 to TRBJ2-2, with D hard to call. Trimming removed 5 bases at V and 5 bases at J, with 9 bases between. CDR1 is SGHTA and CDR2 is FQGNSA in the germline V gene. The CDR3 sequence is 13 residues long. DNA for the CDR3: TGTGCCAGCAGCGTGACTCCGACCGGGGAGCTGTTTTTT. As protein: CASSVTPTGELFF. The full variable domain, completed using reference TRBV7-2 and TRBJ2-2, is GAGVSQSPSNKVTEKGKDVELRCDPISGHTALYWYRQSLGQGLEFLIYFQGNSAPDKSGLPSDRFSAERTGGSVSTLTIQRTQQEDSAVYLCASSVTPTGELFFGEGSRLTVL.

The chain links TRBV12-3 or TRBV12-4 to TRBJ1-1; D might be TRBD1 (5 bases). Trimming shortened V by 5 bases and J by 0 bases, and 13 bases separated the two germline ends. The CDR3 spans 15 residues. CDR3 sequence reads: CASSPTGRMNTEAFF. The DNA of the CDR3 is TGTGCCAGCAGTCCCACGGGACGGATGAACACTGAAGCTTTCTTT.

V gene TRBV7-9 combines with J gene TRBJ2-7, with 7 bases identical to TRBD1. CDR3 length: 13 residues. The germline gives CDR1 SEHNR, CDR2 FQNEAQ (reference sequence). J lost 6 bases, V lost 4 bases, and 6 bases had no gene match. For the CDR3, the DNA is TGTGCCAGCAGCTACAGGGGTAAGGGCGAGCAGTACTTC. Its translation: CASSYRGKGEQYF.

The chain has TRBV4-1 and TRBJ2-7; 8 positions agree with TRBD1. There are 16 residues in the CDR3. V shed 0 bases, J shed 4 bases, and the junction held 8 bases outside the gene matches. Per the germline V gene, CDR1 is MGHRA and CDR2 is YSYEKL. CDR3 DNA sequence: TGCGCCAGCAGCCAAGATAGGTCGGGACAGGTATACGAGCAGTACTTC. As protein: CASSQDRSGQVYEQYF.

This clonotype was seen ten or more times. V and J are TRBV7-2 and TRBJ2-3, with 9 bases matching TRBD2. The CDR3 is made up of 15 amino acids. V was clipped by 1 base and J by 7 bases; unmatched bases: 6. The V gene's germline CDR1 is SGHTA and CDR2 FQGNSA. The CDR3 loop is CASSLGGGGTYTQYF. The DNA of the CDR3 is TGTGCCAGCAGCTTAGGCGGGGGGGGCACGTATACGCAGTATTTT.

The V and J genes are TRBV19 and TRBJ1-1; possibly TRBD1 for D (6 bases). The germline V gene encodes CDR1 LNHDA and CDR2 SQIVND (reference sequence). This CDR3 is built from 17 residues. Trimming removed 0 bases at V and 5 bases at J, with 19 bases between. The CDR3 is CASSIDASRTQGTEAFF. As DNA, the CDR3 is TGTGCCAGTAGTATAGATGCGTCGCGAACCCAGGGGACTGAAGCTTTCTTT.

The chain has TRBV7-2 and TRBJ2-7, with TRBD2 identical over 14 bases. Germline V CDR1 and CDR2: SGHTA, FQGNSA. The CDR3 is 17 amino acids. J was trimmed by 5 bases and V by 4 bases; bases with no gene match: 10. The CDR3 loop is CASSWPGLAGAGNEQYF. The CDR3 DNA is TGTGCCAGCAGCTGGCCGGGACTAGCGGGGGCAGGAAACGAGCAGTACTTC.

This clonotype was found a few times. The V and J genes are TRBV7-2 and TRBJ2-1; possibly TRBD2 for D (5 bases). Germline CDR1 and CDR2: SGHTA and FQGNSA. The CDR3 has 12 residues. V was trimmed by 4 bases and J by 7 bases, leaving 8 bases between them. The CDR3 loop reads CASSSQRNEQFF. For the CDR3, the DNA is TGTGCCAGCAGCTCTCAGCGGAATGAGCAGTTCTTC.

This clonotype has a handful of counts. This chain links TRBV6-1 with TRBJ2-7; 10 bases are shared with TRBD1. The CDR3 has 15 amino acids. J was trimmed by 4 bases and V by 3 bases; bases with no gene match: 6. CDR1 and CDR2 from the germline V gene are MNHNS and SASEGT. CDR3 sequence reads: CASSDRTGGKYEQYF. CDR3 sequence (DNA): TGTGCCAGCAGTGATCGGACAGGGGGAAAGTACGAGCAGTACTTC.

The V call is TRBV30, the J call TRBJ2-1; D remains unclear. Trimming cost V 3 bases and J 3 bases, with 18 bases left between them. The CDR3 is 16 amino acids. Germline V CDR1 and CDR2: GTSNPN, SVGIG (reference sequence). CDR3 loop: CAWRGRLNYRYNEQFF. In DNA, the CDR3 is TGTGCCTGGAGGGGCCGACTGAATTATCGCTACAATGAGCAGTTCTTC.

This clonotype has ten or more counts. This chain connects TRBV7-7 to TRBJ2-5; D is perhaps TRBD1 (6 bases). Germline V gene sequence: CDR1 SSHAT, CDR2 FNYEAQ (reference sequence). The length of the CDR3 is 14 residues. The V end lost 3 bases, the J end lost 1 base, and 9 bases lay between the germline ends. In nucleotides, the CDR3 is TGTGCCAGCAGCTTCACAGGGAGCCAAGAGACCCAGTACTTC. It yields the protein CASSFTGSQETQYF.

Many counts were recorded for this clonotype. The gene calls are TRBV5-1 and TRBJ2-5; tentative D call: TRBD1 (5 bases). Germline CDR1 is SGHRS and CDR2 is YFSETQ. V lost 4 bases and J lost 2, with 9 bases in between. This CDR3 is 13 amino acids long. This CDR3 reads CASSMTVQETQYF. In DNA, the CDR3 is TGCGCCAGCAGCATGACAGTTCAAGAGACCCAGTACTTC.

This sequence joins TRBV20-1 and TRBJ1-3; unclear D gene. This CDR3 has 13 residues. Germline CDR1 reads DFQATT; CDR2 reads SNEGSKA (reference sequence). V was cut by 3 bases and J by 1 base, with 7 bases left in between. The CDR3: CSASYRSGNTIYF. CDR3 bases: TGCAGTGCTAGTTATCGGTCTGGAAACACCATATATTTT.

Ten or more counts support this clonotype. CDR3 loop: CASSQEPPNTEAFF. The CDR3 DNA sequence: TGTGCCAGCAGCCAAGAGCCGCCTAACACTGAAGCTTTCTTT. J is TRBJ1-1 and V is TRBV4-2; D call uncertain. CDR1 and CDR2 from the germline V gene are LGHNA and YNFKEQ. This CDR3 is 14 amino acids long. With 0 bases removed from V and 2 bases from J, the gap between germline ends came to 7 bases.

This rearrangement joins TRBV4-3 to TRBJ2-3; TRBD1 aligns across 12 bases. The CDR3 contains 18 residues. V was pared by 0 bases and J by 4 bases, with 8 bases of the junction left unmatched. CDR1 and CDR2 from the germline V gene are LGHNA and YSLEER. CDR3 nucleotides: TGCGCCAGCAGCCAAGATCGCCGGGGACAGGGGGCGGCAGATACGCAGTATTTT. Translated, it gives CASSQDRRGQGAADTQYF.

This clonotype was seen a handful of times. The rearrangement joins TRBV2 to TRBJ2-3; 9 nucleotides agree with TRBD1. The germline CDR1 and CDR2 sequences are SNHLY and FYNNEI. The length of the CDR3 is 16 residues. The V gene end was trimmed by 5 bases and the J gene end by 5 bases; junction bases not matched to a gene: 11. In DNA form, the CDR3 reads TGTGCCAGCAGTCGCGGACCGGGACAGGGTGTAGATACGCAGTATTTT. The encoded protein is CASSRGPGQGVDTQYF.

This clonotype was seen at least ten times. The CDR3 sequence: CASSPPGLAGGGNEQFF. In DNA, the CDR3 is TGTGCCAGCAGCCCACCGGGACTAGCGGGAGGAGGAAATGAGCAGTTCTTC. The chain has TRBV7-2 and TRBJ2-1; 15 nucleotides match TRBD2. The CDR3 consists of 17 residues. Unmatched junction bases numbered 9, after V lost 5 bases and J lost 7 bases. CDR1 is SGHTA and CDR2 is FQGNSA in the germline V gene.

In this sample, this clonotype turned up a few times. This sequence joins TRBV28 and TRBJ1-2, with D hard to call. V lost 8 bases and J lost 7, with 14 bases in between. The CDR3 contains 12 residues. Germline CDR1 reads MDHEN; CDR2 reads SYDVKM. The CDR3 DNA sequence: TGTGCCAGCGATAGTCTCCCGGGTGGCTACACCTTC. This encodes CASDSLPGGYTF.

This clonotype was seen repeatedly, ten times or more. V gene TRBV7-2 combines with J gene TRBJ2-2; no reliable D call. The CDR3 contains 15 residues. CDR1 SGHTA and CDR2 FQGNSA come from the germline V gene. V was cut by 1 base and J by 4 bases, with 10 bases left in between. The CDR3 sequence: CASSLDKKTTGELFF. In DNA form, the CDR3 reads TGTGCCAGCAGCTTAGATAAAAAAACCACCGGGGAGCTGTTTTTT.